The entry below describes one T cell receptor (beta chain). Many counts were recorded for this clonotype. The antigen it recognizes is unknown. Base qualities were left out, and no much larger clone turns up one base away. The germline ends are 5 bases apart after V is trimmed by 5 bases and J by 6 bases. Per the germline V gene, SGHTA is the CDR1 and FQGTGA is the CDR2. Inclusive of the bounding cysteine and phenylalanine, the CDR3 is 12 residues long. Left in the record is the CDR3 DNA by itself, 36 bases read in frame from the first base. The data stem from a study of CD8+CD57+ T cells in acquired aplastic anemia (dated by TCRdb to the late 2010s). Broadly, across the study: DNA extracted from sorted CD4+ and CD8+ cells had a mean of about 3.3 ug, with a range of 0.2 to 27.4 ug. CD8+CD57+ expansion was defined as frequency above the mean frequency observed in healthy subjects.

What the work shows at the level of the full study, not this receptor alone: CD8+ Simpson's diversity did not differ significantly between patients and healthy controls (P=0.060). Some 30 CD8+ CDR3 sequences were found to be shared between patients and controls, but these sequences appeared to be highly expressed in patients and within the immunodominant clones of the patients.

TCR beta VDJ combination and CDR3 sequence profiling used genomic DNA as the template. An Illumina HiSeq 2000 was the platform used for TCR repertoire sequencing. The authors' pipeline ran thus. Repertoire assessment relied on Simpson's diversity index, CDR3 size and DJ length profiles, and TRBV/TRBJ rearrangement plots. The immunodominant clone was defined as the most abundant DNA sequence in deep sequencing data. CDR3 amino acid sequences were checked for sharing between subjects and were compared against published repertoires and the VDJdb database. TCRdb handled the public reads itself, with Q25 trimming in fastp and clone calling in MiXCR, and kept productive beta chains. Under each unique CDR3 protein, matching rows form one entry showing the most common genes and DNA. The V and J calls reflect TCRdb's pipeline rather than the authors' work. Within this sample are just over 450,000 distinct CDR3 sequences, with around 33% of them counted one time only. The ten biggest clones cover under 0.95% of the sample.

The patients picked for sequencing were ones in whom flow cytometry had shown an expansion of CD8+CD57+ cells. Every patient had severe acquired aplastic anemia, diagnosed using the International Study of Aplastic Anemia and Agranulocytosis and Camitta criteria. At the time blood was sampled, none of the patients had received any therapy. TCR repertoires of sorted CD4+ and CD8+ blood T cells from severe aplastic anemia patients and healthy subjects were deep-sequenced in the study. Patients were enrolled under clinicaltrials.gov protocols 00001620, 01623167, 00001397, 00071045, 00081523 and 00961064 in the USA. Ficoll-Paque density gradient centrifugation was used to isolate peripheral blood mononuclear cells. Before DNA extraction, CD4+ and CD8+ T cells were sorted by FACS or by magnetic beads.

The receptor comes from a human donor with aplastic anemia. The V and J genes are TRBV7-3 and TRBJ1-6; too little of a D gene remains to name it. Sequencing was done on a sample of sorted CD4+, CD8+, or CD8+CD57+ T cells (not recorded which) from PBMCs. The DNA sequence follows: TGTGCCAGCAGCGAACGTAATTCACCCCTCCACTTT. It is translated as CASSERNSPLHF. Reference TRBV7-3 and TRBJ1-6 proteins supply the regions before and after the CDR3; the full variable domain is: GAGVSQTPSNKVTEKGKYVELRCDPISGHTALYWYRQSLGQGPEFLIYFQGTGAADDSGLPNDRFFAVRPEGSVSTLKIQRTERGDSAVYLCASSERNSPLHFGNGTRLTVT.